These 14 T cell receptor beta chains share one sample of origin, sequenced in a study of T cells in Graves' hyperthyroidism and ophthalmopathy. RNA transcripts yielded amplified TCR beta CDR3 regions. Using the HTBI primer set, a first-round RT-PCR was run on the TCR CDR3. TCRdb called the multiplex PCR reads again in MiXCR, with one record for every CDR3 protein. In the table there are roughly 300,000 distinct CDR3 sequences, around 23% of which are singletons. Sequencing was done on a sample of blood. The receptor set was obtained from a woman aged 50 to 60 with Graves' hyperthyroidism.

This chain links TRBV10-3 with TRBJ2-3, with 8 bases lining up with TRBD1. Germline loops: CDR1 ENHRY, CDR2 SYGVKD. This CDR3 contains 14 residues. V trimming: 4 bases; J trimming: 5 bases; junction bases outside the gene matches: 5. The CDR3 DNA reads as TGTGCCATCAGTGGGACAGGGCGGGGAGATACGCAGTATTTT. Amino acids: CAISGTGRGDTQYF.

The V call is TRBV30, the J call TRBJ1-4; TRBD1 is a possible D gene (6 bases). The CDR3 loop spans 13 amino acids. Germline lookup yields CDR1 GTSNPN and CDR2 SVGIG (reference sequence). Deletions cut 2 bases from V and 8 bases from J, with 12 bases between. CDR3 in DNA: TGTGCCTGGAGTACACAGGGTAGCGAAAAACTGTTTTTT. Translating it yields CAWSTQGSEKLFF. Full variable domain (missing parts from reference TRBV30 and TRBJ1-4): SQTIHQWPATLVQPVGSPLSLECTVEGTSNPNLYWYRQAAGRGLQLLFYSVGIGQISSEVPQNLSASRPQDRQFILSSKKLLLSDSGFYLCAWSTQGSEKLFFGSGTQLSVL.

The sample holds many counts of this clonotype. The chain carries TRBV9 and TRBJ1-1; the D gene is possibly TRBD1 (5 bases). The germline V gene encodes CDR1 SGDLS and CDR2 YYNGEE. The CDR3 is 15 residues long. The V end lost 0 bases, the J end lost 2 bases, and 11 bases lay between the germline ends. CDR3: CASSVGGGENTEAFF. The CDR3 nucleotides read TGTGCCAGCAGCGTAGGTGGGGGTGAAAACACTGAAGCTTTCTTT.

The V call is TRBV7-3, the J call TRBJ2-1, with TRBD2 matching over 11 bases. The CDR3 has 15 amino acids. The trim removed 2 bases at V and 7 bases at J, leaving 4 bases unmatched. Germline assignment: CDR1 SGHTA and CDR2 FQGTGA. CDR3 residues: CASSLPGLADNEQFF. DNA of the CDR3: TGTGCCAGCAGCTTACCGGGACTAGCGGATAATGAGCAGTTCTTC. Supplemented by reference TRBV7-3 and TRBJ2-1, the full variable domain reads GAGVSQTPSNKVTEKGKYVELRCDPISGHTALYWYRQSLGQGPEFLIYFQGTGAADDSGLPNDRFFAVRPEGSVSTLKIQRTERGDSAVYLCASSLPGLADNEQFFGPGTRLTVL.

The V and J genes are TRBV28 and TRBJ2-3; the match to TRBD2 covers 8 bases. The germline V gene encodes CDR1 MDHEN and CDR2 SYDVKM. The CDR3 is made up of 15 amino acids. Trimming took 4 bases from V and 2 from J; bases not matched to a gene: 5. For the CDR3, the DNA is TGTGCCAGCAGTTCGGGTAGCGGGAACACAGATACGCAGTATTTT. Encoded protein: CASSSGSGNTDTQYF. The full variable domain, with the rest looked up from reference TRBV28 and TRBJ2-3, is DVKVTQSSRYLVKRTGEKVFLECVQDMDHENMFWYRQDPGLGLRLIYFSYDVKMKEKGDIPEGYSVSREKKERFSLILESASTNQTSMYLCASSSGSGNTDTQYFGPGTRLTVL.

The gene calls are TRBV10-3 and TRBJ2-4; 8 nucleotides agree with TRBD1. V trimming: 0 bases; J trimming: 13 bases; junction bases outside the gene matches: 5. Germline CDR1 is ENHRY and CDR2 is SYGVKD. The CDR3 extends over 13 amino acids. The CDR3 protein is CAISESAGQAQYF. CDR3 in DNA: TGTGCCATCAGTGAGTCTGCGGGACAGGCACAGTACTTC.

CDR3 loop: CASSLGWTGAHYEQYF. The DNA for the CDR3 is TGTGCCAGCAGCTTAGGCTGGACAGGCGCCCACTACGAGCAGTACTTC. The chain carries TRBV7-8 and TRBJ2-7; TRBD1 aligns across 7 bases. CDR3 length equals 16 residues. Germline CDR1 SGHVS, CDR2 FQNEAQ. Trimming took 1 base from V and 3 from J; bases not matched to a gene: 9.

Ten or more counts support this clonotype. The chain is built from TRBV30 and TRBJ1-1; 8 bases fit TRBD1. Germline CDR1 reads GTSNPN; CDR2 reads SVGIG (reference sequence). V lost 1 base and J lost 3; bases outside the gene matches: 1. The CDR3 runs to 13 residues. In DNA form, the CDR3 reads TGTGCCTGGAGTGACAGGGGGGACACTGAAGCTTTCTTT. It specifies CAWSDRGDTEAFF.

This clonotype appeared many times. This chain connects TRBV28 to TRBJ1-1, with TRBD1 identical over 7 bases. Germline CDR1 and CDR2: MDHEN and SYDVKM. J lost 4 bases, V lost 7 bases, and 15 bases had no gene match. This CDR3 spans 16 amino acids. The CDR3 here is CASTPQGGWVRTEAFF. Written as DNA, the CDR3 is TGTGCCAGCACCCCGCAGGGGGGGTGGGTGCGCACTGAAGCTTTCTTT.

The DNA of the CDR3 is TGTGCCAGTACCATAGCTCGGGGTGAAGCTTTCTTT. Translation gives CASTIARGEAFF. The chain links TRBV19 to TRBJ1-1; D unclear. V lost 7 bases, J lost 7 bases, and 13 bases lay in between. The CDR3 contains 12 residues. Germline V gene sequence: CDR1 LNHDA, CDR2 SQIVND (reference sequence).

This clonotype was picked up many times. The DNA of the CDR3 is TGTGCCAGCAGGGACTTCGGGAACGGAGAGACCCAGTACTTC. It yields the protein CASRDFGNGETQYF. The chain has TRBV3-1 and TRBJ2-5; D is perhaps TRBD2 (5 bases). The CDR3 extends over 14 amino acids. V lost 6 bases and J 4 bases, leaving 15 bases between the germline ends. Germline assignment: CDR1 LGHDT and CDR2 YNNKEL (reference sequence).

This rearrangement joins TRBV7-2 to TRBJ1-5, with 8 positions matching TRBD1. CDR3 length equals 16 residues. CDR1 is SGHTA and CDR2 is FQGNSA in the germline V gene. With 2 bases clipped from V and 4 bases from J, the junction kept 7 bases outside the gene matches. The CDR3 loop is CASSLFGQGGNQPQHF. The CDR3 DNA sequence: TGTGCCAGCAGCTTATTCGGACAGGGTGGGAATCAGCCCCAGCATTTT.

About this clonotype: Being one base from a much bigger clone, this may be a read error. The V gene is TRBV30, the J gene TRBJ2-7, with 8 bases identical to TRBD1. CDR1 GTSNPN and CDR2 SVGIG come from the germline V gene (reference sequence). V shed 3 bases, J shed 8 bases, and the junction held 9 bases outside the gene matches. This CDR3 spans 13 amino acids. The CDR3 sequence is CAWRQDRAHKQYF. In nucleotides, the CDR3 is TGTGCCTGGAGACAGGACAGGGCCCACAAGCAGTACTTC.

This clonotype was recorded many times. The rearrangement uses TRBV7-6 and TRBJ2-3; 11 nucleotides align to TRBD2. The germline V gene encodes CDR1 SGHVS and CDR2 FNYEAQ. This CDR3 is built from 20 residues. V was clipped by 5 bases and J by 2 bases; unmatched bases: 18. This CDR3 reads CASSPKPISSGRLSTDTQYF. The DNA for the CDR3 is TGTGCCAGCAGCCCGAAACCAATATCTAGCGGGAGGTTATCCACAGATACGCAGTATTTT.